This passage covers 29 T cell receptor beta chains from one sample sequenced in a study of beta chain features in type 1 diabetes. Study conclusions and caveats: All four CD4+ subsets from Type 1 diabetes patients carried moderately but significantly shorter TCRB CDR3s.

These receptors lack a known antigen. All of the isolated RNA was reverse transcribed, so expressed TCRB transcripts were sequenced. This table comes from immunoSEQ multiplex PCR, and its TCRdb copy is limited to in-frame clones, with some not included. The sample includes roughly 260,000 clones, approximately 11% of them seen just once. The sample was naive CD4+ T cells from blood. The receptors come from a man between 25 and 39 years old with type 1 diabetes.

This clone was seen only once. The chain joins TRBV7-8 to TRBJ1-5; no clear D. The CDR3 consists of 13 residues. V shed 5 bases and J shed 7 bases, with 12 bases lying between them. Per germline, CDR1 SGHVS and CDR2 FQNEAQ. CDR3 nucleotide sequence: TGTGCCAGCAGCCCTCTTGACTACCAGCCCCAGCATTTT. This codes for CASSPLDYQPQHF. The variable domain in full, with the rest retrieved from reference TRBV7-8 and TRBJ1-5, is GAGVSQSPRYKVAKRGQDVALRCDPISGHVSLFWYQQALGQGPEFLTYFQNEAQLDKSGLPSDRFFAERPEGSVSTLKIQRTQQEDSAVYLCASSPLDYQPQHFGDGTRLSIL.

The chain joins TRBV9 to TRBJ1-6; a weak D match, TRBD1 (5 bases). CDR3 length equals 16 residues. Between the trimmed V and J ends, which lost 3 bases and 5 bases, there was a span of 15 bases. Germline values: CDR1 SGDLS, CDR2 YYNGEE. Here the CDR3 reads CASSAPGGEDNSPLHF. The CDR3 DNA follows: TGTGCCAGCAGCGCCCCCGGGGGAGAGGATAATTCACCCCTCCACTTT.

The J gene is TRBJ1-2, the V gene TRBV7-2, with D unclear. This CDR3 comprises 13 residues. Germline CDR1 reads SGHTA; CDR2 reads FQGNSA. Trimming shortened V by 1 base and J by 4 bases, and 7 bases separated the two germline ends. CDR3 nucleotides: TGTGCCAGCAGCTTAGGCCGGGGCTATGGCTACACCTTC. Residues: CASSLGRGYGYTF.

The rearrangement uses TRBV2 and TRBJ1-1; the match to TRBD1 covers 12 bases. Per the germline V gene, CDR1 is SNHLY and CDR2 is FYNNEI. V dropped 11 bases and J dropped 8; count of bases not matched to a gene: 12. The CDR3 covers 14 residues. This CDR3 is CASRSGQGALEAFF. The CDR3 DNA reads as TGTGCCTCCCGTTCGGGACAGGGGGCCTTAGAAGCTTTCTTT.

This chain joins TRBV30 and TRBJ1-6; no clear D gene. V lost 2 bases, J lost 10 bases, and 12 bases lay in between. From germline, CDR1 is GTSNPN and CDR2 SVGIG (reference sequence). The CDR3 has 13 residues. Here the CDR3 reads CAWSRNGGSPLHF. CDR3 DNA: TGTGCCTGGAGTAGGAATGGAGGATCACCCCTCCACTTT.

The chain couples TRBV29-1 to TRBJ2-3, with a tentative D call TRBD2 (5 bases). From germline, CDR1 is SQVTM and CDR2 ANQGSEA. CDR3 size: 13 residues. Deletions cut 4 bases from V and 4 bases from J, with 12 bases between. CDR3 in amino acids: CSVGEGAADTQYF. The CDR3 bases are TGCAGCGTTGGCGAGGGAGCAGCAGATACGCAGTATTTT.

CDR3 loop: CASSLAGGTGQEKLFF. The CDR3 nucleotides are TGTGCCAGCAGCTTAGCAGGCGGGACAGGGCAGGAAAAACTGTTTTTT. The V gene is TRBV7-9, the J gene TRBJ1-4, with 9 bases identical to TRBD1. V lost 0 bases to trimming and J lost 8 bases; unmatched junction nucleotides: 7. Germline CDR1 reads SEHNR; CDR2 reads FQNEAQ (reference sequence). The CDR3 is 16 residues long.

This clone has just a few counts. The chain links TRBV6-4 to TRBJ2-3; 7 bases agree with TRBD2. The CDR3 length is 14 residues. Germline-derived CDR1 and CDR2 are MRHNA and SNTAGT. V shed 4 bases and J 10 bases; nucleotides not matched to a gene: 11. This chain's CDR3 is CASSVAPGLVAQYF. CDR3 nucleotide sequence: TGTGCCAGCAGTGTCGCCCCAGGACTAGTGGCGCAGTATTTT.

This clone was seen a handful of times. This rearrangement joins TRBV18 to TRBJ2-7; 9 bases align to TRBD1. The CDR3 totals 13 residues. CDR1 and CDR2 from the germline V gene are KGHSH and LQKENI. The V gene end was trimmed by 4 bases and the J gene end by 6 bases; junction bases not matched to a gene: 4. CDR3 in DNA: TGTGCCAGCTCACGGGACAGGGCAAGCGAGCAGTACTTC. Amino acids: CASSRDRASEQYF.

V and J are TRBV5-1 and TRBJ1-1, with a tentative D call TRBD1 (6 bases). Trimming shortened V by 0 bases and J by 4 bases, and 10 bases separated the two germline ends. From germline, CDR1 is SGHRS and CDR2 YFSETQ. This CDR3 has 14 residues. CDR3 nucleotide sequence: TGCGCCAGCAGCTTGGCGGGGGGCGTCACTGAAGCTTTCTTT. It encodes CASSLAGGVTEAFF.

The sample holds a few counts of this clone. The J gene is TRBJ2-3, the V gene TRBV18, with TRBD2 matching over 13 bases. Losses at the gene ends were 2 bases for V and 4 bases for J; bases not matched to a gene: 0. CDR1 and CDR2 (germline): KGHSH, LQKENI. The CDR3 has 15 amino acids. The CDR3 nucleotides are TGTGCCAGCTCACCAGGGACTAGCGGGGCAGATACGCAGTATTTT. Translating it yields CASSPGTSGADTQYF.

This clone was counted between two and nine times. V is TRBV7-9 and J is TRBJ2-7; D not certain. Germline-derived CDR1 and CDR2 are SEHNR and FQNEAQ (reference sequence). V dropped 8 bases and J dropped 8 bases, with 10 bases sitting between them. The CDR3 is made up of 10 amino acids. The CDR3 loop reads CASAGLKQYF. DNA for the CDR3: TGTGCCAGCGCTGGGCTTAAGCAGTACTTC.

V usage is TRBV29-1 and J usage is TRBJ1-3; a weak D match, TRBD1 (6 bases). Trimming took off 6 bases at V and 2 bases at J, with 14 bases between the two ends. The CDR3 extends over 14 amino acids. Germline V gene lookup returns CDR1 SQVTM and CDR2 ANQGSEA. The CDR3 loop is CSVGAQSTGNTIYF. CDR3 DNA sequence: TGCAGCGTGGGGGCCCAAAGCACTGGAAACACCATATATTTT.

This clone has more than one count but fewer than ten. Within the sample, other DNA sequences also encode this same CDR3. The gene calls are TRBV7-3 and TRBJ1-2; D unresolved. CDR3 size: 13 residues. V lost 2 bases, J lost 2 bases, and 6 bases lay in between. Per germline, CDR1 SGHTA and CDR2 FQGTGA. Here the CDR3 reads CASSLAGNYGYTF. CDR3 nucleotides: TGTGCCAGCAGCTTAGCGGGAAACTATGGCTACACCTTC.

The table lists this clone with a count of one. J is TRBJ2-7 and V is TRBV9; 9 bases agree with TRBD1. From germline, CDR1 is SGDLS and CDR2 YYNGEE. V shed 4 bases, J shed 4 bases, and the junction held 12 bases outside the gene matches. This CDR3 comprises 16 residues. CDR3 in DNA: TGTGCCAGCAGCCCGACCCCGGGACAGGGTGGATACGAGCAGTACTTC. It specifies CASSPTPGQGGYEQYF.

This clone was seen a few times. The chain links TRBV25-1 to TRBJ2-1; TRBD1 matches at 7 bases. The ends lost 1 base at V and 3 bases at J; junction bases unmatched: 3. CDR3 length: 15 residues. The germline gives CDR1 MGHDK, CDR2 SYGVNS. The CDR3 DNA reads as TGTGCCAGCAGTGAATGGGGACAGAACTACAATGAGCAGTTCTTC. Translated: CASSEWGQNYNEQFF.

In the case of this clone: This same CDR3 is encoded by further DNA sequences in the sample. This sequence joins TRBV2 and TRBJ1-1, with TRBD1 matching over 7 bases. Looked up from germline, CDR1 is SNHLY and CDR2 is FYNNEI. CDR3 length: 13 amino acids. The trim removed 4 bases at V and 1 base at J, leaving 0 bases unmatched. The CDR3 DNA reads TGTGCCAGCAGTGGACAGGGGAACACTGAAGCTTTCTTT. Protein sequence: CASSGQGNTEAFF.

This clone was seen a few times. The V call is TRBV18, the J call TRBJ2-5; TRBD1 matches at 7 bases. The germline V gene encodes CDR1 KGHSH and CDR2 LQKENI. The CDR3 consists of 16 residues. V was pared by 6 bases and J by 1 base, with 11 bases of the junction left unmatched. The CDR3 DNA is TGTGCCAGCTCCCCCTCGAGACAGGGTTTCCAAGAGACCCAGTACTTC. Protein sequence: CASSPSRQGFQETQYF.

This clone turned up a few times. The chain couples TRBV7-2 to TRBJ1-6, with TRBD1 matching over 7 bases. Trimming at V came to 1 base and at J to 9 bases, leaving 3 bases not matched to a gene. The germline V gene encodes CDR1 SGHTA and CDR2 FQGNSA. The CDR3 is 14 amino acids. The CDR3 is CASSLDRGGSPLHF. Written as DNA, the CDR3 is TGTGCCAGCAGCTTAGACAGGGGCGGTTCACCCCTCCACTTT.

This chain links TRBV2 with TRBJ1-2, with 7 nucleotides matching TRBD1. This CDR3 is built from 13 residues. V was clipped by 5 bases and J by 3 bases; unmatched bases: 3. Germline V lookup: CDR1 SNHLY, CDR2 FYNNEI. The CDR3 DNA follows: TGTGCCAGCAGTTCACAGGGGTACTATGGCTACACCTTC. Its translation is CASSSQGYYGYTF. The variable domain in full, completed from reference TRBV2 and TRBJ1-2, reads EPEVTQTPSHQVTQMGQEVILRCVPISNHLYFYWYRQILGQKVEFLVSFYNNEISEKSEIFDDQFSVERPDGSNFTLKIRSTKLEDSAMYFCASSSQGYYGYTFGSGTRLTVV.

CDR3 loop: CASSLPGQGYNEQFF. The DNA of the CDR3 is TGTGCCAGCAGCTTGCCGGGACAGGGTTACAATGAGCAGTTCTTC. The gene calls are TRBV7-2 and TRBJ2-1; 9 bases line up with TRBD1. The CDR3 spans 15 residues. Trimming at V came to 3 bases and at J to 4 bases, leaving 4 bases not matched to a gene. Germline CDR1 and CDR2: SGHTA and FQGNSA.

The chain employs TRBV2 and TRBJ1-6; D is unclear. The CDR3 has 12 amino acids. Per germline, CDR1 SNHLY and CDR2 FYNNEI. V gave up 4 bases and J gave up 9 bases, with 7 bases separating them. The CDR3 coding sequence is TGTGCCAGCAGTGCCGAGGGTTCACCCCTCCACTTT. It yields the protein CASSAEGSPLHF.

This clone was seen more than once but under ten times. CDR3 in DNA: TGTGCCAGCAGCTCCCCCCGACAGGCCGGGGAGCTGTTTTTT. It is translated as CASSSPRQAGELFF. J is TRBJ2-2 and V is TRBV11-2; TRBD1 might be the D (6 bases). Germline loops: CDR1 SGHAT, CDR2 FQNNGV. The CDR3 extends over 14 amino acids. V gave up 4 bases and J gave up 6 bases, with 12 bases separating them.

The chain carries TRBV20-1 and TRBJ1-1, with 9 bases fitting TRBD1. In germline, CDR1 is DFQATT, CDR2 SNEGSKA (reference sequence). This CDR3 has 11 amino acids. V lost 3 bases to trimming and J lost 10 bases; unmatched junction nucleotides: 3. The CDR3 DNA reads as TGCAGTGCTAGGGGGGGACAGGGAGCTTTCTTT. This codes for CSARGGQGAFF.

This clone occurred a few times. The rearrangement uses TRBV30 and TRBJ2-7, with D possibly matching TRBD2 (5 bases). V was shortened by 4 bases and J by 0 bases, with 13 bases between the two germline ends. Looked up from germline, CDR1 is GTSNPN and CDR2 is SVGIG (reference sequence). There are 14 residues in the CDR3. The CDR3 loop is CAWKRAGFSYEQYF. The CDR3 bases are TGTGCCTGGAAGAGGGCGGGTTTCTCCTACGAGCAGTACTTC.

This clone has more than one count but fewer than ten. This chain connects TRBV7-9 to TRBJ2-3, with D perhaps TRBD1 (5 bases). V was cut by 5 bases and J by 0 bases, with 9 bases left in between. The germline V gene has CDR1 SEHNR and CDR2 FQNEAQ (reference sequence). The CDR3 totals 14 residues. The CDR3 region has the DNA TGTGCCAGCAGCCAAAGACAGAGCACAGATACGCAGTATTTT. Residues: CASSQRQSTDTQYF.

This clone was counted only a few times. The J gene is TRBJ2-1, the V gene TRBV27, with TRBD1 matching over 9 bases. Trimming removed 3 bases from V and 5 bases from J; junction bases left unmatched: 2. The CDR3 is 14 amino acids. The germline CDR1 and CDR2 sequences are MNHEY and SMNVEV (reference sequence). CDR3 coding DNA: TGTGCCAGCAGTTTTAGGGACAGGGACAATGAGCAGTTCTTC. Encoded protein: CASSFRDRDNEQFF.

The chain joins TRBV21-1 to TRBJ1-2; the DNA was not used to check the table's D call, TRBD1. TRBV21-1 constitutes a pseudogene. This CDR3 is 13 amino acids long. CDR3 residues: CASSGKEGYGYTF. DNA of the CDR3: TGTGCCAGCTCAGGAAAGGAAGGCTATGGCTACACCTTC.

This clone was seen only a few times. This chain links TRBV7-9 with TRBJ1-2; a possible D gene is TRBD1 (5 bases). The ends were cut back, 3 bases at V and 4 bases at J, with 9 bases in the middle. CDR3 size: 13 residues. The germline V gene has CDR1 SEHNR and CDR2 FQNEAQ (reference sequence). The CDR3 DNA sequence: TGTGCCAGCAGCTTGGGGCAGGTCTATGGCTACACCTTC. This codes for CASSLGQVYGYTF.